Listed below are T cell receptor beta chains from one sample, sequenced in a study of CD8 T cells in ankylosing spondylitis. Each CDR3 protein is one row after TCRdb ran MiXCR on the 5' RACE reads. Of about 360,000 distinct CDR3 sequences in the sample, approximately 22% were seen once. The sequencing sample was made of blood, either unsorted or a sorted T cell fraction (not recorded which). These TCRs come from a male donor with ankylosing spondylitis or in good health (not recorded which). The CDR3 runs from the conserved cysteine through the conserved F or W. Each record gives: V gene, CDR3 protein.

v_call: TRBV6-4
cdr3_aa: CASSPGPTDTQYF

v_call: TRBV29-1
cdr3_aa: CSALPPPLGRQETQYF

v_call: TRBV7-3
cdr3_aa: CASSPYGGGMNTEAFF

v_call: TRBV9
cdr3_aa: CASSVSGLFETQYF

v_call: TRBV11-2
cdr3_aa: CASSLGQGLEQYF

v_call: TRBV12-3/TRBV12-4
cdr3_aa: CASSLGLSSYEQYF

v_call: TRBV10-3
cdr3_aa: CAIQATGELFF

v_call: TRBV7-2
cdr3_aa: CASSEVGEQYF

v_call: TRBV12-3/TRBV12-4
cdr3_aa: CASSLISNPYNEQFF

v_call: TRBV20-1
cdr3_aa: CSARGSGLNTGELFF

v_call: TRBV9
cdr3_aa: CASSTQTGPGPNIQYF

v_call: TRBV3-1
cdr3_aa: CASSRDLSYEQYF

v_call: TRBV12-3/TRBV12-4
cdr3_aa: CASSLGGGYTGELFF

v_call: TRBV12-3/TRBV12-4
cdr3_aa: CASQRGTNYGYTF

v_call: TRBV10-2
cdr3_aa: CASSVLGGNTIYF

v_call: TRBV4-1
cdr3_aa: CASSQDLLKGLDQFF

v_call: TRBV24-1
cdr3_aa: CATSDPNARAFNTGELFF

v_call: TRBV9
cdr3_aa: CASGGGKLVADTQYF